One and the same sample provided the 22 T cell receptor beta chains below, sequenced in a study of glioma-infiltrating T cells. Using RNA template, CDR3s of TCR alpha and beta were amplified with iRepertoire arm-PCR. A single record per CDR3 protein comes from TCRdb applying MiXCR to the multiplex PCR reads. The table has 100,000 to 150,000 distinct CDR3 sequences, approximately 26% seen once; the top ten hold 27%. The sequenced material came from glioma tissue, nonneoplastic brain tissue, or PBMCs (not recorded which). Source of these receptors: a human donor with low-grade glioma or glioblastoma, undergoing nonglioma brain surgery, or in good health (not recorded which).

This clonotype was observed a few times. This chain uses TRBV28 with TRBJ2-2; 7 nucleotides agree with TRBD1. With V trimmed by 9 bases and J by 5 bases, 6 bases remained unmatched. CDR3 length equals 13 residues. Germline V gene sequence: CDR1 MDHEN, CDR2 SYDVKM. The CDR3 DNA sequence: TGTGCCAGTCACAGGGGTATTACCGGGGAGCTGTTTTTT. Its protein is CASHRGITGELFF.

The CDR3 spells CSARTGTSGSQETQYF. The CDR3 nucleotides read TGCAGTGCTAGGACCGGGACTAGCGGGAGCCAAGAGACCCAGTACTTC. The chain uses TRBV20-1 and TRBJ2-5; 14 nucleotides align to TRBD2. The germline V gene has CDR1 DFQATT and CDR2 SNEGSKA (reference sequence). CDR3 length: 16 amino acids. The junction had 4 bases not matched to a gene; V was cut back by 3 bases and J by 1 base.

Comments on this clonotype: As the CDR3 is not closed by the conserved phenylalanine or tryptophan, this likely results from a read error. The chain carries TRBV27 and TRBJ2-5; D is perhaps TRBD1 or TRBD2 (6 bases each). The V gene's germline CDR1 is MNHEY and CDR2 SMNVEV (reference sequence). The CDR3 consists of 15 residues. Here the CDR3 DNA reads TGTGCCAGCAGTTTAGGTCAGGGGAGGCGAGAGGCCCAGTACTCC. Its protein product is CASSLGQGRREAQYS.

This sequence joins TRBV6-4 and TRBJ2-1, with 8 bases fitting TRBD1. The CDR3 length is 14 residues. V shed 6 bases and J 5 bases; nucleotides not matched to a gene: 6. In germline, CDR1 is MRHNA, CDR2 SNTAGT. The CDR3 region is CASSGQGSNNEQFF. The DNA of the CDR3 is TGTGCCAGCAGCGGACAGGGTTCTAACAATGAGCAGTTCTTC.

There are many counts of this clonotype. This chain connects TRBV28 to TRBJ1-3; D not certain. Germline V gene sequence: CDR1 MDHEN, CDR2 SYDVKM. The CDR3 consists of 12 residues. The ends were cut back, 7 bases at V and 4 bases at J, with 8 bases in the middle. CDR3 loop: CASTLGGNTIYF. The DNA for the CDR3 is TGTGCCAGCACCCTGGGGGGAAACACCATATATTTT.

This chain joins TRBV5-6 and TRBJ1-5; unclear D gene. Germline CDR1 reads SGHDT; CDR2 reads YYEEEE. This CDR3 contains 14 residues. Between the trimmed V and J ends, which lost 0 bases and 4 bases, there was a span of 8 bases. CDR3 region: CASSLVGDNQPQHF. For the CDR3, the DNA is TGTGCCAGCAGCTTGGTAGGTGATAATCAGCCCCAGCATTTT.

This clonotype was observed a few times. The rearrangement uses TRBV7-9 and TRBJ2-5, with unresolved D. The CDR3 totals 14 residues. Germline CDR1 and CDR2: SEHNR and FQNEAQ (reference sequence). Between the trimmed V and J ends, which lost 4 bases and 2 bases, there was a span of 11 bases. The CDR3 nucleotides read TGTGCCAGCAGCTCGATTGCAGGACAAGAGACCCAGTACTTC. Translating gives CASSSIAGQETQYF.

This clonotype was recorded a few times. The chain has TRBV24-1 and TRBJ2-3, with 13 bases aligning to TRBD2. CDR3 size: 18 residues. V dropped 10 bases and J dropped 1; count of bases not matched to a gene: 13. Germline V gene lookup returns CDR1 KGHDR and CDR2 SFDVKD. CDR3 sequence: CATIQLAGGLLRTDTQYF. CDR3 bases: TGTGCCACTATCCAACTAGCGGGGGGGCTTCTGCGCACAGATACGCAGTATTTT.

The table lists this clonotype with a few counts. In DNA, the CDR3 is TGTGCCAGCGCCGGGCAGGGAAACACCGGGGAGCTGTTTTTT. Protein sequence: CASAGQGNTGELFF. The chain combines TRBV7-2 with TRBJ2-2; weak D call: TRBD1 (5 bases). Between the trimmed V and J ends, which lost 8 bases and 2 bases, there was a span of 12 bases. This CDR3 comprises 14 residues. In germline, CDR1 is SGHTA, CDR2 FQGNSA.

DNA for the CDR3: TGTGCCAGCAGTAAGCAGGGGCCAGCCTACGAGCAGTACGTC. As protein: CASSKQGPAYEQYV. This chain uses TRBV6-1 with TRBJ2-7, with TRBD1 as a possible D gene (6 bases). Germline V CDR1 and CDR2: MNHNS, SASEGT. The CDR3 spans 14 residues. V lost 5 bases and J 2 bases, leaving 13 bases between the germline ends.

Concerning this clonotype: A much larger clone differs from this one at a single base, so this may be a read error. This rearrangement joins TRBV20-1 to TRBJ1-5, with 8 bases matching TRBD1. Looked up from germline, CDR1 is DFQATT and CDR2 is SNEGSKA (reference sequence). The CDR3 consists of 14 residues. The junction had 5 bases not matched to a gene; V was cut back by 5 bases and J by 2 bases. The CDR3 bases are TGCAGTGCTTGGACAGGGCCGGGCAATCAGCCCCAGCATTTT. It yields the protein CSAWTGPGNQPQHF.

This clonotype was found many times. CDR3 DNA sequence: TGCAGTGCTCCTTCGACTAGCGGGGCCCTCCATGAGCAGTTCTTC. It is translated as CSAPSTSGALHEQFF. The chain employs TRBV20-1 and TRBJ2-1, with 11 positions matching TRBD2. This CDR3 contains 15 residues. Germline V lookup: CDR1 DFQATT, CDR2 SNEGSKA (reference sequence). V dropped 5 bases and J dropped 8; count of bases not matched to a gene: 11.

This CDR3 reads CASTWDRDNTGELFF. The CDR3 nucleotides read TGTGCCAGCACCTGGGACAGGGATAACACCGGGGAGCTGTTTTTT. The chain has TRBV7-9 and TRBJ2-2; TRBD1 agrees at 9 bases. The CDR3 sequence is 15 residues long. V lost 7 bases and J lost 2; bases outside the gene matches: 5. Germline values: CDR1 SEHNR, CDR2 FQNEAQ (reference sequence). Supplemented by reference TRBV7-9 and TRBJ2-2, the full variable domain reads DTGVSQNPRHKITKRGQNVTFRCDPISEHNRLYWYRQTLGQGPEFLTYFQNEAQLEKSRLLSDRFSAERPKGSFSTLEIQRTEQGDSAMYLCASTWDRDNTGELFFGEGSRLTVL.

This clonotype showed up just a few times. The gene calls are TRBV7-8 and TRBJ1-4, with D uncertain. CDR3 length: 15 residues. The germline V and J ends were trimmed by 3 bases and 5 bases, with 13 bases remaining between them. CDR1 and CDR2 from the germline V gene are SGHVS and FQNEAQ. The CDR3 nucleotides are TGTGCCAGCAGCTTCCGAGCTCCAGGAAATGAAAAACTGTTTTTT. It encodes CASSFRAPGNEKLFF. The full variable domain, rest sourced from reference TRBV7-8 and TRBJ1-4, is GAGVSQSPRYKVAKRGQDVALRCDPISGHVSLFWYQQALGQGPEFLTYFQNEAQLDKSGLPSDRFFAERPEGSVSTLKIQRTQQEDSAVYLCASSFRAPGNEKLFFGSGTQLSVL.

As for this clonotype: This could be a read error, since a much larger clone is one nucleotide away. V is TRBV6-5 and J is TRBJ2-3, with no clear D. This CDR3 spans 12 amino acids. CDR1 and CDR2 from the germline V gene are MNHEY and SVGAGI. V was cut by 5 bases and J by 5 bases, with 8 bases left in between. CDR3 sequence: CASSGNIDTQYF. As DNA, the CDR3 is TGTGCCAGCAGTGGAAACATAGATACGCAGTATTTT.

This clonotype was observed once. The chain uses TRBV2 and TRBJ1-5; a weak D match, TRBD1 (5 bases). CDR3 length: 15 amino acids. CDR1 is SNHLY, CDR2 FYNNEI, per germline. Deletions cut 4 bases from V and 0 bases from J, with 10 bases between. Here the CDR3 reads CASSGAGHSNQPQHF. CDR3 nucleotides: TGTGCCAGCAGTGGGGCGGGGCATAGCAATCAGCCCCAGCATTTT.

This clonotype came up many times. The V gene is TRBV6-6, the J gene TRBJ2-7; perhaps TRBD2 as D (6 bases). The CDR3 extends over 13 amino acids. Germline values: CDR1 MNHNY, CDR2 SVGAGI (reference sequence). Trimming shortened V by 0 bases and J by 5 bases, and 8 bases separated the two germline ends. This CDR3 is CASSYSGGNEQYV. The CDR3 DNA is TGTGCCAGCAGTTACTCGGGGGGTAACGAGCAGTACGTC.

This rearrangement joins TRBV9 to TRBJ2-5; 7 bases fit TRBD1. The ends lost 4 bases at V and 1 base at J; junction bases unmatched: 10. This CDR3 comprises 16 residues. CDR1 is SGDLS, CDR2 YYNGEE, per germline. Here the CDR3 reads CASSPRTGTGQETQYF. The CDR3 bases are TGTGCCAGCAGCCCCCGGACAGGAACGGGCCAAGAGACCCAGTACTTC. Full variable domain (remainder filled in from reference TRBV9 and TRBJ2-5): DSGVTQTPKHLITATGQRVTLRCSPRSGDLSVYWYQQSLDQGLQFLIQYYNGEERAKGNILERFSAQQFPDLHSELNLSSLELGDSALYFCASSPRTGTGQETQYFGPGTRLLVL.

This chain uses TRBV24-1 with TRBJ2-1, with 7 bases identical to TRBD2. The CDR3 runs to 13 residues. Trimming at V came to 7 bases and at J to 10 bases, leaving 9 bases not matched to a gene. The germline CDR1 and CDR2 sequences are KGHDR and SFDVKD. The CDR3 spells CATRASGPQEQFF. The CDR3 DNA sequence: TGTGCCACCAGGGCTAGCGGCCCCCAGGAGCAGTTCTTC.

The V gene is TRBV7-9, the J gene TRBJ1-6, with D unclear. This CDR3 region has 14 residues. Trimming cost V 3 bases and J 2 bases, with 5 bases left between them. The germline gives CDR1 SEHNR, CDR2 FQNEAQ (reference sequence). The CDR3 coding sequence is TGTGCCAGCAGCTTGGGAGCCTATAATTCACCCCTCCACTTT. It specifies CASSLGAYNSPLHF.

This clonotype was recorded at least ten times. This chain links TRBV27 with TRBJ1-2; D is possibly TRBD1 (6 bases). Per the germline V gene, CDR1 is MNHEY and CDR2 is SMNVEV (reference sequence). This CDR3 is 15 amino acids long. V was shortened by 5 bases and J by 3 bases, with 16 bases between the two germline ends. The CDR3 bases are TGTGCCAGCAGTGCCCGGGACACCGATTACTATGGCTACACCTTC. This sequence encodes CASSARDTDYYGYTF.

With respect to this clonotype: The germline gene is not matched at one end of the junction; a read error may be the cause. The V gene is TRBV7-1, the J gene TRBJ1-2; the D is unclear. TRBV7-1 is treated as an ORF (open reading frame) with a function not yet certain. This CDR3 is 14 amino acids long. The CDR3 reads CASSLEPINYVYPF. In DNA, the CDR3 is TGTGCCAGCAGCTTAGAGCCGATTAACTATGTCTACCCCTTC.